This T cell receptor (beta chain) derives from a study of shared clonotypes between healthy human individuals. The CDR3 contains 13 residues. Germline CDR1 is SGDLS and CDR2 is YYNGEE. V was cut by 3 bases and J by 4 bases, with 8 bases left in between. The authors distributed each subset's genomic DNA evenly over several immunoSEQ plates. The repertoire was sequenced with immunoSEQ multiplex PCR; TCRdb's copy has only in-frame clones and lacks some. The sample consists of 2 million to 2.5 million clones, roughly 92% of them appearing once. The rearrangement joins TRBV9 to TRBJ1-3; no reliable D call. The sample was naive CD4+ T cells from PBMCs. The subset denotes: CD45RA+ positively selected. The clonotype was recovered from a man aged 18 to 29 in good health. Some clones in this sample may be carry-over from other donors' samples. DNA of the CDR3: TGTGCCAGCAGCGCAAATTCGGGAAACACCATATATTTT. This sequence encodes CASSANSGNTIYF.